A single sample gave rise to the 19 T cell receptor beta chains below, sequenced in a study of CD8 T cells in ankylosing spondylitis. One entry per CDR3 protein, called by TCRdb with MiXCR from the 5' RACE reads. The table includes some 92,000 distinct CDR3 sequences, 25% to 35% detected once. The sample taken for sequencing was blood, either unsorted or a sorted T cell fraction (not recorded which). These receptors all come from a male donor with ankylosing spondylitis or in good health (not recorded which).

The chain uses TRBV20-1 and TRBJ2-1; D remains ambiguous. The V and J ends lost 2 bases and 10 bases respectively, with 9 bases between them. Germline V gene lookup returns CDR1 DFQATT and CDR2 SNEGSKA (reference sequence). This CDR3 contains 11 residues. In nucleotides, the CDR3 is TGCAGTGCTAGACTGACGCAAGAGCAGTTCTTC. It encodes CSARLTQEQFF.

This clonotype was picked up a small number of times. V gene TRBV7-9 combines with J gene TRBJ2-7, with D possibly TRBD1 on 5 matching bases. The CDR3 loop spans 15 amino acids. Germline V gene lookup returns CDR1 SEHNR and CDR2 FQNEAQ (reference sequence). Trimming cost V 5 bases and J 4 bases, with 18 bases left between them. The CDR3 protein is CASSGSTGVLYEQYF. The DNA of the CDR3 is TGTGCCAGCAGCGGATCAACAGGAGTTCTATACGAGCAGTACTTC.

The chain recombines TRBV20-1 with TRBJ2-5; D possibly corresponds to TRBD1 (6 bases). Germline CDR1 reads DFQATT; CDR2 reads SNEGSKA (reference sequence). The CDR3 is 13 residues long. With 6 bases removed from V and 5 bases from J, the gap between germline ends came to 16 bases. CDR3 loop: CSAAPPGVETQYF. The CDR3 DNA reads TGCAGTGCCGCCCCGCCAGGGGTGGAGACCCAGTACTTC.

The V call is TRBV3-1, the J call TRBJ2-3; TRBD2 matches 11 bases. The CDR3 runs 16 residues. Per the germline V gene, CDR1 is LGHDT and CDR2 is YNNKEL (reference sequence). V shed 4 bases, J shed 2 bases, and the junction held 5 bases outside the gene matches. CDR3 nucleotide sequence: TGTGCCAGCAGCCTCGGGACTAGCGGATCCACAGATACGCAGTATTTT. It translates to CASSLGTSGSTDTQYF.

This clonotype has just a few counts. V and J are TRBV6-1 and TRBJ2-7; 15 bases map to TRBD2. V was clipped by 6 bases and J by 2 bases; unmatched bases: 11. The CDR3 is 18 residues long. CDR1 and CDR2 (germline): MNHNS, SASEGT. For the CDR3, the DNA is TGTGCCAGCAGCCGACATCCGGGACTAGCGGGAGGCCCCTACGAGCAGTACTTC. It is translated as CASSRHPGLAGGPYEQYF.

In this sample, this clonotype turned up a few times. The gene calls are TRBV21-1 and TRBJ2-5; the tabulated D call, TRBD1, remains unverified against the DNA. TRBV21-1 is tagged as a pseudogene. The CDR3 loop spans 13 amino acids. DNA for the CDR3: TGTGCCAGCAGCAACGACGGGAAAGAGACCCAGTACTTC. Protein: CASSNDGKETQYF.

Regarding this clonotype: The junction differs from germline at one of its ends, possibly a read error. The chain uses TRBV3-1 and TRBJ2-3; the D is unclear. This CDR3 contains 15 residues. Germline values: CDR1 LGHDT, CDR2 YNNKEL (reference sequence). The DNA of the CDR3 is TGTGCCAGCAGTCAAGCAGCGCCAAGCACAGATACGCAGTATTTT. Encoded protein: CASSQAAPSTDTQYF.

At least ten counts were recorded for this clonotype. The chain joins TRBV9 to TRBJ2-2; no clear D gene. Trimming stripped 3 bases from V and 0 bases from J, with 3 bases between. The CDR3 runs 13 residues. CDR1 is SGDLS and CDR2 is YYNGEE in the germline V gene. As DNA, the CDR3 is TGTGCCAGCAGCGCCACGAACACCGGGGAGCTGTTTTTT. This gives the protein CASSATNTGELFF.

This clonotype was recorded a few times. The chain combines TRBV6-1 with TRBJ2-7; 10 bases line up with TRBD2. V was clipped by 3 bases and J by 5 bases; unmatched bases: 7. This CDR3 region has 15 residues. Germline CDR1 MNHNS, CDR2 SASEGT. For the CDR3, the DNA is TGTGCCAGCAGTGAGGCGGGGCTAGCGGGAGACGAGCAGTACTTC. This sequence encodes CASSEAGLAGDEQYF.

This clonotype was seen only a few times. The V and J genes are TRBV5-1 and TRBJ2-5; D is ambiguous. Trimming shortened V by 2 bases and J by 5 bases, and 7 bases separated the two germline ends. This CDR3 contains 12 residues. Germline V gene lookup returns CDR1 SGHRS and CDR2 YFSETQ. The CDR3 protein is CASSLQGETQYF. CDR3 coding DNA: TGCGCCAGCAGCTTACAAGGGGAGACCCAGTACTTC.

The chain couples TRBV7-3 to TRBJ2-1; no clear D gene. CDR3 size: 11 residues. Germline V gene sequence: CDR1 SGHTA, CDR2 FQGTGA. The V and J ends lost 0 bases and 7 bases respectively, with 1 base between them. CDR3 protein: CASSLTNEQFF. CDR3 DNA sequence: TGTGCCAGCAGCTTAACGAATGAGCAGTTCTTC.

The chain uses TRBV5-4 and TRBJ2-5; 7 bases fit TRBD2. The germline CDR1 and CDR2 sequences are SGHNT and YYREEE (reference sequence). Trimming cost V 4 bases and J 4 bases; bases outside gene matches: 10. The CDR3 length is 15 residues. The CDR3 DNA follows: TGTGCCAGCAGCGGCAAAGCAAGCGGGATAGAGACCCAGTACTTC. Translation gives CASSGKASGIETQYF.

The table lists this clonotype with a few counts. The chain employs TRBV20-1 and TRBJ2-1; 16 nucleotides match TRBD2. Per germline, CDR1 DFQATT and CDR2 SNEGSKA (reference sequence). V gave up 5 bases and J gave up 0 bases; unmatched junction bases: 7. This CDR3 is built from 18 residues. DNA for the CDR3: TGCAGTGCTGAACCGGGACTAGCGGGAGGGAGCTCCTACAATGAGCAGTTCTTC. This sequence encodes CSAEPGLAGGSSYNEQFF.

The chain combines TRBV7-9 with TRBJ1-6; unclear D gene. CDR3 length equals 13 residues. Between the trimmed V and J ends, which lost 5 bases and 10 bases, there was a span of 12 bases. Germline assignment: CDR1 SEHNR and CDR2 FQNEAQ (reference sequence). The CDR3 DNA is TGTGCCAGCAGCCGCGACGGGCGGTCACCCCTCCACTTT. Encoded protein: CASSRDGRSPLHF.

V and J are TRBV3-1 and TRBJ2-5; possibly TRBD2 for D (5 bases). Germline V gene sequence: CDR1 LGHDT, CDR2 YNNKEL (reference sequence). V was shortened by 4 bases and J by 4 bases, with 13 bases between the two germline ends. CDR3 length: 14 amino acids. CDR3 bases: TGTGCCAGCAGCCCGGGGTCAGTCCGAGAGACCCAGTACTTC. This translates into CASSPGSVRETQYF.

The CDR3 here is CASSVRGTLDQPSYNEQFF. CDR3 nucleotide sequence: TGTGCCAGCAGCGTACGCGGGACATTGGACCAGCCCTCCTACAATGAGCAGTTCTTC. The chain combines TRBV11-1 with TRBJ2-1; D assignment may be TRBD1 or TRBD2 (6 bases each). The germline V gene has CDR1 SGHAT and CDR2 FQDESV (reference sequence). V was cut by 5 bases and J by 0 bases, with 23 bases left in between. The CDR3 is 19 amino acids.

CDR3 sequence: CASSQDQGGRGYEQYF. The CDR3 DNA is TGTGCCAGCAGCCAAGATCAAGGTGGGAGGGGATACGAGCAGTACTTC. The chain recombines TRBV4-2 with TRBJ2-7; 7 bases map to TRBD2. The CDR3 is 16 amino acids. Germline values: CDR1 LGHNA, CDR2 YNFKEQ. The V and J ends lost 0 bases and 4 bases, in that order; junction bases with no gene match: 9.

The chain combines TRBV5-1 with TRBJ2-1; no clear D. Germline V gene sequence: CDR1 SGHRS, CDR2 YFSETQ. The length of the CDR3 is 15 residues. The ends were cut back, 0 bases at V and 4 bases at J, with 11 bases in the middle. CDR3 in amino acids: CASSLVGQEYNEQFF. In DNA, the CDR3 is TGCGCCAGCAGCTTGGTGGGCCAGGAGTACAATGAGCAGTTCTTC.

In its sample, this clonotype was seen a few times. The genes are TRBV12-3 or TRBV12-4 and TRBJ2-5, with 12 positions matching TRBD2. V lost 6 bases, J lost 2 bases, and 10 bases stayed unmatched. CDR3 length equals 17 residues. The CDR3 DNA follows: TGTGCCAGCAGCTTGGGGGACGGACTAGCGGGACAAGAGACCCAGTACTTC. Translation gives CASSLGDGLAGQETQYF.